These T cell receptor beta chains were read from a single sample in a study of T cells in Graves' hyperthyroidism and ophthalmopathy. TCRdb re-analysed the multiplex PCR reads in MiXCR, keeping a single row per CDR3 protein. Of more than 500,000 distinct CDR3 sequences in the sample, 16% are singletons; the top ten hold about 29%. What was sequenced was blood. These receptor sequences come from a woman in her 30s with Graves' ophthalmopathy. Both conserved end residues are trimmed from each CDR3.

v_call,cdr3_aa
TRBV11-2,ASRFPPLQEQY
TRBV20-1,SAIDRVGAF
TRBV25-1,ASSDVRDMNTEAF
TRBV10-3,AISELLNGYT
TRBV19,ASCIAGNPQGTQY
TRBV12-3/TRBV12-4,ASSLIGGRTDTQY
TRBV7-6,ASVRAGGSGELF
TRBV7-2,ASSRTSGSKTQY
TRBV7-8,ASSLNLRLAGDNEQF
TRBV3-1,ASSQKGGVGEQY
TRBV27,ASNPQGASYNEQF
TRBV10-3,AISALLAGEETQY
TRBV18,ASSPEYRDREKLF
TRBV27,ASIGGVSYEQY
TRBV3-1,ASSQDRQGVGGYT
TRBV30,AWSGLAGAETQY
TRBV7-2,ASSRDRDDEQY
TRBV12-3/TRBV12-4,ASTQTGTGELF
TRBV7-2,ASSPGADRGLNGQTQY
TRBV20-1,SAAEDLPGQY
TRBV2,ASRPLAGGTDTQY
TRBV6-4,ASSVGASNEQY
TRBV7-2,ASSLGGSGYEQY
TRBV5-1,ASSSMDVSYEQY
TRBV28,ASTGTAYNEQF
TRBV27,ASRADRGHDQPQH
TRBV7-9,ASSFLTTNEKLF
TRBV9,ASSAWDSQETQY
TRBV5-5,ASSLFSGLIDTGELF
TRBV7-6,ASSLVSSGSTNTQY
TRBV6-5,ASSYRAGGNEKLF
TRBV28,ASSGTSGYEQY
TRBV7-2,ASSLRSGNPGELF
TRBV15,ATSPGQGYEQY
TRBV10-2,ASSYDRELGYT
TRBV6-1,ASMRSAGVDEQY
TRBV9,ASSVGGDRVHEQF
TRBV2,ASSGGQANTEAF
TRBV12-3/TRBV12-4,ASSLGLASTDTQY
TRBV7-2,ASSPTSGRDEQF
TRBV27,ASSSSRAYNEQF